This TCR beta chain was observed in a study of blood T cell repertoires in COVID-19. As for the study in general: The United States, Italy and Spain provided the acute and convalescent COVID-19 samples. T cells, B-cell-depleted T cells, or PBMCs supplied cDNA or gDNA.

Trimming cost V 5 bases and J 4 bases, with 17 bases left between them. CDR3 size: 14 residues. CDR1 and CDR2 from the germline V gene are SQVTM and ANQGSEA. The authors' processing: It was from reference gene primer amplification that nucleated cell counts were estimated. The data were produced by immunoSEQ multiplex PCR, yet TCRdb's version contains in-frame clones alone and is incomplete. V and J calls and clone size follow that table, whereas D and trimming were derived from the DNA. In the table there are approximately 400,000 clones, roughly 77% of which are singletons. J is TRBJ1-2 and V is TRBV29-1; a weak D match, TRBD1 (5 bases). The specimen was peripheral blood. The receptor's source is a human donor with acute or convalescent COVID-19. The donor label of this sample is uncertain. The CDR3 reads CSVPREVSSYGYTF. CDR3 DNA: TGCAGCGTTCCCAGGGAGGTTTCGAGCTATGGCTACACCTTC.